The source of this TCR beta chain is a study of T cell responses to AZD1222 COVID-19 vaccine (dated by TCRdb to the early 2020s). About the study as a whole: AZD1222 recipients whose second dose came at about 4 weeks and those whose second dose came at about 12 weeks were combined into one group, since spike-specific TCR depth and breadth did not differ between the two schedules. TCR sequencing covered more than 230 trial participants: 200 to 220 given two doses of AZD1222 and approximately 26 given two doses of MenACWY control vaccine. Enrollment into the trials was organized by age into subgroups of 18-55, 56-69 and 70-plus years, and those subgroups contained approximately 160, 26 and 62 TCR-sequenced participants, respectively.

Overall study outcomes, separate from this receptor: Epitopes outside the regions mutated in the B.1.351 and B.1.1.7 variants were reportedly recognized by nearly half of the unique spike-specific TCRs. Conclusions about previously exposed vaccinees were limited because only a handful of AZD1222 recipients were SARS-CoV-2 seropositive at baseline. CD4 TCRs associated with the vaccine covered the entire spike protein, and the dominant responses were in regions 160-218 and 743-854. No day 14 peak-response samples were available, so repertoires were characterized only after the peak T cell response. After two AZD1222 doses, spike-specific TCR breadth and depth were significantly higher than at day 0 and than in MenACWY recipients. The 56-69-year group was small, and its depth increase did not reach significance, likely because of low power. Most participants were white British and females outnumbered males, and the authors suggested that clonal diversity may have been underestimated.

With respect to this clone: Its target antigen remains unknown. No much larger clone exists at a distance of one base, and base qualities are not known.

The CDR3 regions of human TCRbeta chains were subjected to immunosequencing. The published analysis was carried out like this. TCRs in the repertoires were matched against a reference library of SARS-CoV-2-specific TCRs that had been generated with the MIRA antigen-specificity platform. Breadth meant the fraction of unique TCRs that were SARS-CoV-2-associated, whereas depth meant the fraction of total T cells that were SARS-CoV-2-associated. Using the MIRA data, each spike-specific TCR was assigned both to the spike region to which the TCR was reactive and to a CD4 or CD8 class. Log10-transformed breadth and depth values were compared by one-way ANOVA with Sidak's multiple comparisons tests. Held by TCRdb, this immuneACCESS table contains in-frame sequences only and omits some clones. Under half of the omission traces to an unresolved V gene where checked; the cause of the rest is unknown. V, J and clone size derive from that table, while D and trimming were established from the DNA sequence. The sample contains around 83,000 clones, 90% to 95% of them found a single time. Together, the top ten hold approximately 5.2% of the sample.

CDR1 is given as SGHTA and CDR2 as FQGTGA, both from the germline V gene. The junction shows trimming of 0 bases on V and 6 bases on J, plus 9 bases between the germline ends. Inclusive of the bounding cysteine and phenylalanine, the CDR3 is 14 residues long. Just the 42-base CDR3 DNA is kept, in frame starting at base 1. The meaning of the sample's time point label: baseline before first vaccination. The vaccinee samples were drawn from two UK trials, COV001 and COV002, one of which was a single-blind randomized controlled phase 2/3 trial testing AZD1222 (ChAdOx1 nCoV-19) in healthy adults. For TCRbeta chain sequencing, PBMC samples were collected from trial participants at day 0 and at day 28 after the second dose.

Recombination joined TRBV7-3 with TRBJ1-5; tentative D gene TRBD1, with 6 bases matching. The source material was peripheral blood, sampled on day 0 of AZD1222 vaccination. The clonotype originates from an adult in good health. CDR3 region: CASSLTTGRQPQHF. Read as DNA, the sequence is TGTGCCAGCAGCTTAACAACAGGGCGTCAGCCCCAGCATTTT.